These 7 T cell receptor beta chains originate from one sample sequenced in a study of T cell responses to AZD1222 COVID-19 vaccine. Clones were read by immunoSEQ multiplex PCR, and TCRdb kept only the in-frame ones, dropping some. This sample has 150,000 to 200,000 clones, with 90% found just once. The sequenced sample was peripheral blood, obtained on day 0 of AZD1222 vaccination. The receptors stem from an adult in good health.

The table lists this clone with a count of one. V is TRBV28 and J is TRBJ1-2, with 8 bases aligning to TRBD1. Looked up from germline, CDR1 is MDHEN and CDR2 is SYDVKM. This CDR3 contains 15 residues. With 2 bases clipped from V and 7 bases from J, the junction kept 9 bases outside the gene matches. CDR3 DNA sequence: TGTGCCAGCAGTTTAGGAGGACAGGGCTTTCGTGGCTACACCTTC. This encodes CASSLGGQGFRGYTF.

The chain employs TRBV6-4 and TRBJ1-2, with D tentatively TRBD1 (5 bases). The CDR3 is made up of 14 amino acids. V dropped 2 bases and J dropped 6 bases, with 13 bases sitting between them. CDR1 and CDR2 from the germline V gene are MRHNA and SNTAGT. The CDR3 DNA sequence: TGTGCCAGCAGTGACCGCCTAGGGACTGATGGCTACACCTTC. Residues: CASSDRLGTDGYTF.

The CDR3 reads CASSHLAGSHLLTDTQYF. As DNA, the CDR3 is TGTGCCAGCAGCCATCTAGCGGGGTCCCACCTCCTCACAGATACGCAGTATTTT. V gene TRBV3-1 (or the pseudogene TRBV3-2) combines with J gene TRBJ2-3, with 9 bases aligning to TRBD2. CDR3 length: 18 amino acids. The V segment lost 3 bases and the J segment 2 bases; nucleotides outside the gene matches: 12. The V gene's germline CDR1 is LGHDT and CDR2 YNNKEL (reference sequence).

This chain connects TRBV6-5 to TRBJ1-1, with D perhaps TRBD1 (6 bases). Trimming left V 7 bases short and J 7 bases short, with 13 bases between. The germline V gene encodes CDR1 MNHEY and CDR2 SVGAGI. The length of the CDR3 is 12 residues. CDR3 in amino acids: CASNRVGGEAFF. The CDR3 DNA reads as TGTGCCAGCAACAGGGTAGGCGGTGAAGCTTTCTTT.

This chain links TRBV28 with TRBJ2-3, with 8 bases fitting TRBD2. The germline gives CDR1 MDHEN, CDR2 SYDVKM. The CDR3 totals 14 residues. The ends lost 7 bases at V and 3 bases at J; junction bases unmatched: 6. CDR3 sequence (DNA): TGTGCCAGCACCTCAGGGACTAGAACAGATACGCAGTATTTT. Protein sequence: CASTSGTRTDTQYF.

This rearrangement joins TRBV7-2 to TRBJ1-5; 7 nucleotides agree with TRBD1. Losses at the gene ends were 0 bases for V and 4 bases for J; bases not matched to a gene: 3. The CDR3 is 15 residues long. The germline CDR1 and CDR2 sequences are SGHTA and FQGNSA. The CDR3 protein is CASSLAGTENQPQHF. CDR3 in DNA: TGTGCCAGCAGCTTAGCCGGGACAGAAAATCAGCCCCAGCATTTT.

This rearrangement joins TRBV27 to TRBJ2-3; D unclear. This CDR3 region has 14 residues. CDR1 and CDR2 (germline): MNHEY, SMNVEV (reference sequence). V was pared by 4 bases and J by 9 bases, with 17 bases between. The CDR3 DNA is TGTGCCAGCAGTTCCAACTCTAATCTAAGGACGCAGTATTTT. It encodes CASSSNSNLRTQYF.